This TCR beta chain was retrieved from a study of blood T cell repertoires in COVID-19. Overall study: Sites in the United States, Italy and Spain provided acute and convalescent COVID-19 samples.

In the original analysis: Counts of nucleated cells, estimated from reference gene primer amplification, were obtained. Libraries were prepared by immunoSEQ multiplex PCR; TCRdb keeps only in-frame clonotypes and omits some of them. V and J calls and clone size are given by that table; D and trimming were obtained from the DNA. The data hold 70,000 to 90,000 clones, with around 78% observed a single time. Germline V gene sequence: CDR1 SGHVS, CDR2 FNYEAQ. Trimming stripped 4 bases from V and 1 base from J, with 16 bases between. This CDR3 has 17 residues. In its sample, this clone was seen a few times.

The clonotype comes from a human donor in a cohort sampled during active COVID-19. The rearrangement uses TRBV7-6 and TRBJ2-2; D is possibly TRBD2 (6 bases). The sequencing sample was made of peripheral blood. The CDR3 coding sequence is TGTGCCAGCAGCTCGAGCACTGGAGCGGGGAACACCGGGGAGCTGTTTTTT. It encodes CASSSSTGAGNTGELFF.